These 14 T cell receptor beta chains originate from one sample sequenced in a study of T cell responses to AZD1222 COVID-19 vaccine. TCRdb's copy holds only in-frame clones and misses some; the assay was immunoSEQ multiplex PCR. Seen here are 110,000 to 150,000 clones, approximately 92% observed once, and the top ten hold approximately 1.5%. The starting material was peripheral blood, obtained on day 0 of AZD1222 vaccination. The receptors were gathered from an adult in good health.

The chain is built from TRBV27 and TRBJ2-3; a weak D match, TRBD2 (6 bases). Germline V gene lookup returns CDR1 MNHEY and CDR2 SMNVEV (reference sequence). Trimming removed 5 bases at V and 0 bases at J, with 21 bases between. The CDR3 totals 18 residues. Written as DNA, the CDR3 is TGTGCCAGCAGTCTACGCTTCGGGGGAGTTACTAGCACAGATACGCAGTATTTT. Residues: CASSLRFGGVTSTDTQYF.

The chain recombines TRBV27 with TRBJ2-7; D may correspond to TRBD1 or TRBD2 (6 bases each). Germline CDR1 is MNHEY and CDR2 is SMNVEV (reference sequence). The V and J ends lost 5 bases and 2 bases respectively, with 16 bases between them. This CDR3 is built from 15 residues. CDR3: CASSPLAGHPYEQYF. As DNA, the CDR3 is TGTGCCAGCAGTCCCCTCGCGGGACACCCCTACGAGCAGTACTTC.

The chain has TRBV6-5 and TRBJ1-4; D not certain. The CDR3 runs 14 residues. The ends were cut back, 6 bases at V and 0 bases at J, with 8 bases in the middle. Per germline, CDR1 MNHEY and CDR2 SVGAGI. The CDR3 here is CASSPTPTNEKLFF. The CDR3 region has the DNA TGTGCCAGCAGCCCCACTCCAACTAATGAAAAACTGTTTTTT.

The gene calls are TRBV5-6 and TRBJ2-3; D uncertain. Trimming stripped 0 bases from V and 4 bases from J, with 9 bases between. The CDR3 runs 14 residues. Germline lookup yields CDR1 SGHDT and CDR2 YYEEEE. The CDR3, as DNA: TGTGCCAGCAGCTTGGTGGCTCCGGCAGATACGCAGTATTTT. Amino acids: CASSLVAPADTQYF.

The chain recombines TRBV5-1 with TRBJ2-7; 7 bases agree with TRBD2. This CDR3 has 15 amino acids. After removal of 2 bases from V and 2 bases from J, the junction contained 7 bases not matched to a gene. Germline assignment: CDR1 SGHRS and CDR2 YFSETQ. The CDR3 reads CASSLNPTSTYEQYF. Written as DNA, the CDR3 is TGCGCCAGCAGCTTAAACCCGACTAGCACCTACGAGCAGTACTTC.

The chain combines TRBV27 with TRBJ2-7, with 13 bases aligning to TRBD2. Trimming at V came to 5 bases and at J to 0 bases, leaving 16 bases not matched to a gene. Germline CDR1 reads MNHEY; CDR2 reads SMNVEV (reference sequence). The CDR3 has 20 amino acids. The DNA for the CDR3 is TGTGCCAGCAGTATAAGACAGTCCGGGACTAGCGGGACGAGCTCCTACGAGCAGTACTTC. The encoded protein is CASSIRQSGTSGTSSYEQYF.

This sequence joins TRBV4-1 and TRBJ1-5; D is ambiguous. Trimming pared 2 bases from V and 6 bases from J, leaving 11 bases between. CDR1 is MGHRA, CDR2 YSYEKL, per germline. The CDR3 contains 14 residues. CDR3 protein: CASSQPTSRQPQHF. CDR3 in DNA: TGCGCCAGCAGCCAACCGACCAGCCGTCAGCCCCAGCATTTT.

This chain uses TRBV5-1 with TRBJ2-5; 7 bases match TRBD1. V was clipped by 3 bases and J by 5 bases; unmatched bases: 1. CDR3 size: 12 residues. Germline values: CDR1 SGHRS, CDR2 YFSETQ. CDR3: CASSSRGETQYF. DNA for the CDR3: TGCGCCAGCAGCTCCAGGGGGGAGACCCAGTACTTC.

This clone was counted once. CDR3 protein: CASSLEGTAILPQYF. CDR3 in DNA: TGCGCCAGCAGCTTGGAGGGGACAGCCATTTTGCCCCAGTACTTC. J is TRBJ2-5 and V is TRBV5-1; 7 nucleotides align to TRBD1. V lost 0 bases, J lost 9 bases, and 11 bases stayed unmatched. This CDR3 is built from 15 residues. In germline, CDR1 is SGHRS, CDR2 YFSETQ.

The DNA for the CDR3 is TGTGCCAGCAGCGTAGCACCATGGGGGGAAAGGGGCACTGAAGCTTTCTTT. The encoded protein is CASSVAPWGERGTEAFF. This chain joins TRBV9 and TRBJ1-1; D is possibly TRBD1 (5 bases). CDR1 is SGDLS, CDR2 YYNGEE, per germline. The CDR3 totals 17 residues. V gave up 0 bases and J gave up 4 bases, with 19 bases separating them.

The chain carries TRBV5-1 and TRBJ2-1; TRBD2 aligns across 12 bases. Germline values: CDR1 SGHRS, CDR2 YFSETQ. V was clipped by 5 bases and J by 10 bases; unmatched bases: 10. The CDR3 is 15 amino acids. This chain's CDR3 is CASSQETSGRGEQFF. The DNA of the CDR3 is TGCGCCAGCAGTCAAGAGACTAGCGGGAGAGGGGAGCAGTTCTTC.

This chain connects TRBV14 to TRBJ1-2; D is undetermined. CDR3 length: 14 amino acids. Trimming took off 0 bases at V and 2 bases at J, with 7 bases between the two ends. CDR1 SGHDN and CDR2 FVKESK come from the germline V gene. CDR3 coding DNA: TGTGCCAGCAGCCAAGAACTGGGAAACTATGGCTACACCTTC. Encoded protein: CASSQELGNYGYTF. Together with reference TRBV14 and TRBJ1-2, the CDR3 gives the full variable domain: EAGVTQFPSHSVIEKGQTVTLRCDPISGHDNLYWYRRVMGKEIKFLLHFVKESKQDESGMPNNRFLAERTGGTYSTLKVQPAELEDSGVYFCASSQELGNYGYTFGSGTRLTVV.

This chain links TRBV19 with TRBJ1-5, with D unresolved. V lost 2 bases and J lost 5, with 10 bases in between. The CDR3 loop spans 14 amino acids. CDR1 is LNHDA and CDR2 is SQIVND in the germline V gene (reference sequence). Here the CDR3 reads CASSIIREYQPQHF. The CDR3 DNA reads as TGTGCCAGTAGTATAATTCGGGAATATCAGCCCCAGCATTTT.

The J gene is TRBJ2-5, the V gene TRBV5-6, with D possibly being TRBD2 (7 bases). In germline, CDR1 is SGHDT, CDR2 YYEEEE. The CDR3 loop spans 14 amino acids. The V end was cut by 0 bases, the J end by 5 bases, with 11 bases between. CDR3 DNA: TGTGCCAGCAGCTTGGGGGGGCGGGGGGAGACCCAGTACTTC. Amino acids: CASSLGGRGETQYF.